This is a list of T cell receptor beta chains from one sample in a study of cytomegalovirus exposure and HLA in healthy donors. Method: immunoSEQ multiplex PCR; TCRdb's copy keeps in-frame clones and lacks some. The table records almost 200,000 clones, roughly 79% of them present only once. The material sequenced was PBMCs. The receptors originated from a man aged 25-40 years in good health and CMV-seronegative. Each CDR3 is given with its conserved first and last residue. The D gene is left open where the match is weak. For some rows the clone size is stated as once, few or many, or as a class when expanded; others skip it.

v_gene	j_gene	abundance	d_gene	CDR3nt	CDR3aa
TRBV28	TRBJ1-5	few	-	TGTGCCAGCAGTCGCGCCGGGGGTCGCAGTCAGCCCCAGCATTTT	CASSRAGGRSQPQHF
TRBV11-2	TRBJ2-7	-	-	TGTGCCAGCAGCTTAGTCGGCGGGAAAGAATCCTACGAGCAGTACTTC	CASSLVGGKESYEQYF
TRBV9	TRBJ2-1	-	-	TGTGCCAGCAGCGCCCCCGGGACTTCTATCAATGAGCAGTTCTTC	CASSAPGTSINEQFF
TRBV6-5	TRBJ2-5	once	TRBD2	TGTGCCAGCACGTCATCCTCGAGGGCTAGCGGGACCCAGTACTTC	CASTSSSRASGTQYF
TRBV5-1	TRBJ2-1	-	TRBD1	TGCGCCAGCAGCCGACTCCCGGGACAGGGGGCTGATGAGCAGTTCTTC	CASSRLPGQGADEQFF
TRBV7-2	TRBJ2-2	-	-	TGTGCCAGCAGCCTAAAATCCGGGGAGCTGTTTTTT	CASSLKSGELFF
TRBV11-1	TRBJ2-1	-	TRBD2	TGTGCCAGCAGCGTAGGGACTAGCGCCAATGAGCAGTTCTTC	CASSVGTSANEQFF
TRBV10-3	TRBJ2-5	-	-	TGTGCCACCTCTAACCAGGGACAAGAGACCCAGTACTTC	CATSNQGQETQYF
TRBV5-8	TRBJ2-7	-	-	TGTGCCAGCAGCTCCCTAGCTCCTCTCTCCTACGAGCAGTACTTC	CASSSLAPLSYEQYF
TRBV4-2	TRBJ1-1	-	TRBD1	TGTGCCAGCAGCCCGTGGACAGGGGCGGAAACTGAAGCTTTCTTT	CASSPWTGAETEAFF
TRBV7-9	TRBJ2-5	-	TRBD1	TGTGCCAGCGACAGGGGAGAGACCCAGTACTTC	CASDRGETQYF
TRBV28	TRBJ2-7	-	TRBD2	TGTGCCAGCAGTTCGCCGGGACTAGCGGGATATGGGCAGTACTTC	CASSSPGLAGYGQYF
TRBV13	TRBJ1-4	-	TRBD1	TGTGCCAGCAGCCACCGGACAGGGGGACTTAATGAAAAACTGTTTTTT	CASSHRTGGLNEKLFF
TRBV28	TRBJ2-7	-	TRBD2	TGTGCCAGCAGTTTAAGCGGGAGGGCCTCGTACGAGCAGTACTTC	CASSLSGRASYEQYF
TRBV19	TRBJ1-5	-	-	TGTGCCAGTAGTCCAGACTCGTGGAATCAGCCCCAGCATTTT	CASSPDSWNQPQHF
TRBV18	TRBJ2-3	-	TRBD2	TGTGCCAGCTCACCCTTACTAGCGGTTAGCACAGATACGCAGTATTTT	CASSPLLAVSTDTQYF
TRBV6-1	TRBJ1-5	-	-	TGTGCCAGCAGGTCCTCGGACTCTAGCAATCAGCCCCAGCATTTT	CASRSSDSSNQPQHF
TRBV28	TRBJ1-1	-	-	TGTGCCGGCCAGGGATCGAACACTGAAGCTTTCTTT	CAGQGSNTEAFF
TRBV4-1	TRBJ1-3	-	-	TGCGCCAGCAGCCAAGAGGGAGCCGTGAGCTCTGGAAACACCATATATTTT	CASSQEGAVSSGNTIYF
TRBV27	TRBJ2-1	-	TRBD2	TGTGCCAGCAGTCCCCGGACTAGCGGGAGGGAAAATGAGCAGTTCTTC	CASSPRTSGRENEQFF
TRBV7-3	TRBJ2-3	-	-	TGTGCCAGCAGCTTTCAACCCCCCACTGCGACAGATACGCAGTATTTT	CASSFQPPTATDTQYF
TRBV5-1	TRBJ2-3	-	-	TGCGCCAGCAGCTTGTCAATAGATACGCAGTATTTT	CASSLSIDTQYF
TRBV10-3	TRBJ1-6	-	-	TGTGCCATCAGTGAGTTGTCCGGGAATTCACCCCTCCACTTT	CAISELSGNSPLHF
TRBV6-1	TRBJ2-2	-	-	TGTGCCAGCCGGCGGGGACCGGACACCGGGGAGCTGTTTTTT	CASRRGPDTGELFF
TRBV18	TRBJ2-7	few	TRBD1	TGTGCCAGCTCACACCGGGACAGCACCTACGAGCAGTACTTC	CASSHRDSTYEQYF
TRBV2	TRBJ2-5	-	-	TGTGCCAGCAGTGAGGCCAGGCTAGAGACCCAGTACTTC	CASSEARLETQYF
TRBV6-1	TRBJ2-1	-	TRBD1	TGTGCCAGCAGTGAATTATGGCAGGGGGCTAGCAATGAGCAGTTCTTC	CASSELWQGASNEQFF
TRBV7-9	TRBJ2-7	-	TRBD2	TGTGCCAGCAGCTTAGGAGGGACTAGCGGATCCTACGAGCAGTACTTC	CASSLGGTSGSYEQYF
TRBV25-1	TRBJ1-4	few	-	TGTGCCAGCAGTGAATGGGGGGATAATGAAAAACTGTTTTTT	CASSEWGDNEKLFF
TRBV29-1	TRBJ1-2	-	-	TGCAGCGTTGCTGCGCCCCCGAGGGATACCTTC	CSVAAPPRDTF
TRBV28	TRBJ2-5	-	-	TGTGCCAGCAGACAAGACGTCGACAGGCAAGAGACCCAGTACTTC	CASRQDVDRQETQYF
TRBV12-2	TRBJ2-3	-	-	TGTGCAAGTCGCTTCCAGCGGGATCGCACAGATACGCAGTATTTT	CASRFQRDRTDTQYF
TRBV19	TRBJ1-2	-	TRBD1	TGTGCCAGTAGTATAACCCGGGACAGGGGTTCTGGCTACACCTTC	CASSITRDRGSGYTF
TRBV6-5	TRBJ1-2	-	TRBD1	TGTGCCGCGAAGCGAGGGACAGGGGACTATGGCTACACCTTC	CAAKRGTGDYGYTF
TRBV21-1	TRBJ2-7	-	-	TGTGCCAGCCCTAACTCGACAGGGGGGGGCTACGAGCAGTACTTC	CASPNSTGGGYEQYF
TRBV9	TRBJ1-5	-	TRBD1	TGTGCCAGCAGCCACGGACAGGCGGGTCAGCCCCAGCATTTT	CASSHGQAGQPQHF
TRBV7-3	TRBJ1-6	once	-	TGTGCCAGCAGCTTAACCCGGTGCAGGGCCTTGCCACCCCTCCACTTT	CASSLTRCRALPPLHF
TRBV10-1	TRBJ2-3	many	-	TGCGCCAGCAGTAATCCAGGCACAGATACGCAGTATTTT	CASSNPGTDTQYF
TRBV18	TRBJ2-5	-	TRBD1	TGTGCCAGCTCAACCTGGGACAGACCCAGGGAGACCCAGTACTTC	CASSTWDRPRETQYF
TRBV10-1	TRBJ2-7	-	-	TGCGCCACCGCGAGTGGGCAGGTCGGCGAGCAGTACTTC	CATASGQVGEQYF
TRBV5-1	TRBJ2-7	-	-	TGCGCCAGCAGCCAACGGGAGCTTAGCTACGAGCAGTACTTC	CASSQRELSYEQYF
TRBV5-6	TRBJ1-5	-	TRBD1	TGTGCCAGCAGCTTGTACAGGGGTTCGAGCAATCAGCCCCAGCATTTT	CASSLYRGSSNQPQHF
TRBV7-9	TRBJ2-7	-	-	TGTGCCAGCAGCTCTGTACAGGGCTACGAGCAGTACTTC	CASSSVQGYEQYF
TRBV2	TRBJ2-7	-	TRBD2	TGTGCCAGCAGTGAACGCCCTGCGGGAGGCAACTTC	CASSERPAGGNF
TRBV5-5	TRBJ2-2	few	TRBD2	TGTGCCAGCAGCGCGGGACTAGCGACCCCGAACACCGGGGAGCTGTTTTTT	CASSAGLATPNTGELFF
TRBV29-1	TRBJ2-3	-	TRBD2	TGCAGCGTTGACCAATCACAAAAAGCGGGGGATACGCAGTATTTT	CSVDQSQKAGDTQYF
TRBV10-3	TRBJ1-2	-	-	TGTGCCATCAACACAGGAGGGAATGGCTACACCTTC	CAINTGGNGYTF
TRBV2	TRBJ1-1	-	-	TGTGCCAGCAGTGTTAGCACTGAAGCTTTCTTT	CASSVSTEAFF
TRBV19	TRBJ2-1	-	-	TGTGCCAGTAGTCTCGGGACAAGACCGGACAATGAGCAGTTCTTC	CASSLGTRPDNEQFF
TRBV15	TRBJ2-3	once	TRBD2	TGTGCCACCAGCAGAGATCAGGGACTAGGCACAGATACGCAGTATTTT	CATSRDQGLGTDTQYF
TRBV10-1	TRBJ2-7	-	TRBD2	TGCGCCAGCAGCCATTTGAGGGAGGGCCCCTACGAGCAGTACTTC	CASSHLREGPYEQYF
TRBV6-1	TRBJ1-2	-	-	TGTGCCAGCAGGGGAACAGGGTACGCCTCAGGCTACACCTTC	CASRGTGYASGYTF
TRBV29-1	TRBJ2-7	-	-	TGCAGCGCTACAGGGAATTCAGCTCCCGAGCAGTACTTC	CSATGNSAPEQYF
TRBV6-1	TRBJ1-2	-	-	TGTGCCAGCATCGATGGCAGGGTTGGCTATGGCTACACCTTC	CASIDGRVGYGYTF
TRBV6-1	TRBJ2-5	once	-	TGTGCCAGCGGGAACACAGGGACCTATGCGACCCAGTACTTC	CASGNTGTYATQYF